These 11 T cell receptor beta chains originate from one sample sequenced in a study of T cells in Graves' hyperthyroidism and ophthalmopathy. Regions amplified from RNA transcripts were the TCR beta CDR3 regions. TCR CDR3 underwent first-round RT-PCR with the HTBI primer set. A single record per CDR3 protein comes from TCRdb applying MiXCR to the multiplex PCR reads. The sample consists of approximately 370,000 distinct CDR3 sequences, more than 12% of them appearing once. The sequenced sample consisted of blood. These receptors were taken from a woman aged 25 to 39 with Graves' hyperthyroidism.

This clonotype was recorded at least ten times. The rearrangement uses TRBV2 and TRBJ2-7; perhaps TRBD1 as D (6 bases). V gave up 7 bases and J gave up 4 bases, with 14 bases separating them. The CDR3 extends over 13 amino acids. Per germline, CDR1 SNHLY and CDR2 FYNNEI. CDR3 region: CASNQGQVYEQYF. As DNA, the CDR3 is TGTGCCAGCAACCAGGGGCAAGTATACGAGCAGTACTTC.

This clonotype was picked up a small number of times. CDR3 loop: CATSDYGAGVANEQFF. The CDR3 DNA is TGTGCCACCAGTGATTATGGCGCGGGAGTTGCAAATGAGCAGTTCTTC. This chain uses TRBV24-1 with TRBJ2-1, with 7 bases identical to TRBD2. The CDR3 is 16 residues long. Germline loops: CDR1 KGHDR, CDR2 SFDVKD. The ends lost 2 bases at V and 7 bases at J; junction bases unmatched: 10.

This clonotype has ten or more counts. V and J are TRBV2 and TRBJ2-2; D is possibly TRBD1 (6 bases). This CDR3 region has 14 residues. The V and J ends lost 5 bases and 5 bases respectively, with 12 bases between them. Per the germline V gene, CDR1 is SNHLY and CDR2 is FYNNEI. The CDR3 nucleotides are TGTGCCAGCAGTATACAAACAGGGACCGGGGAGCTGTTTTTT. It codes for CASSIQTGTGELFF.

CDR3 sequence: CSASSSGGREQFF. The CDR3 coding sequence is TGCAGTGCTAGTAGCTCAGGGGGGAGGGAGCAGTTCTTC. The genes are TRBV20-1 and TRBJ2-1; tentative D call: TRBD1 (7 bases). The germline V and J ends were trimmed by 3 bases and 10 bases, with 16 bases remaining between them. The CDR3 is made up of 13 amino acids. CDR1 DFQATT and CDR2 SNEGSKA come from the germline V gene (reference sequence).

The chain has TRBV11-3 and TRBJ2-1; 8 nucleotides match TRBD1. Germline V gene data show CDR1 as SGHNT and CDR2 as YENEEA. The CDR3 loop spans 15 amino acids. Unmatched junction bases numbered 10, after V lost 5 bases and J lost 7 bases. CDR3 amino acids: CASSPGQGRRNEQFF. DNA of the CDR3: TGTGCCAGCAGCCCCGGACAGGGAAGAAGAAATGAGCAGTTCTTC.

This clonotype was picked up many times. V gene TRBV12-3 or TRBV12-4 combines with J gene TRBJ1-5; 7 nucleotides align to TRBD1. CDR3 length: 15 amino acids. J was trimmed by 0 bases and V by 6 bases; bases with no gene match: 5. CDR3 amino acids: CASSETGFSNQPQHF. In DNA form, the CDR3 reads TGTGCCAGCAGCGAGACAGGGTTTAGCAATCAGCCCCAGCATTTT.

This clonotype has at least ten counts. The genes are TRBV7-9 and TRBJ1-1; 7 positions match TRBD1. The CDR3 is made up of 15 amino acids. The germline gives CDR1 SEHNR, CDR2 FQNEAQ (reference sequence). V gave up 6 bases and J gave up 3 bases; unmatched junction bases: 10. This CDR3 is CASSSGTAPDTEAFF. CDR3 DNA: TGTGCCAGCAGTTCCGGGACAGCGCCTGACACTGAAGCTTTCTTT.

This clonotype has only a few counts. CDR3 DNA sequence: TGTGCCAGCAGCTCAGACAGGGTGGCCACTGAAGCTTTCTTT. Its translation: CASSSDRVATEAFF. The chain carries TRBV7-8 and TRBJ1-1; 7 bases are shared with TRBD1. After removal of 4 bases from V and 4 bases from J, the junction contained 6 bases not matched to a gene. Germline CDR1 reads SGHVS; CDR2 reads FQNEAQ. This CDR3 has 14 residues.

As concerns this clonotype: A much larger clone sits a single nucleotide away, making a read error possible. This chain joins TRBV6-1 and TRBJ1-2, with unresolved D. The CDR3 extends over 14 amino acids. Trimming stripped 5 bases from V and 3 bases from J, with 13 bases between. CDR1 MNHNS and CDR2 SASEGT come from the germline V gene. The CDR3 protein is CASSIAGVDYGYTF. The DNA for the CDR3 is TGTGCCAGCAGTATCGCAGGAGTGGACTATGGCTACACCTTC.

This clonotype turned up a few times. V gene TRBV28 combines with J gene TRBJ2-7, with a weak D call TRBD1 (5 bases). The V gene lost 7 bases and the J gene lost 3 bases, with 16 bases spanning the gap. The germline gives CDR1 MDHEN, CDR2 SYDVKM. This CDR3 has 14 residues. CDR3 residues: CASTGVRVHYEQYF. CDR3 nucleotides: TGTGCCAGCACGGGTGTCAGGGTCCACTACGAGCAGTACTTC.

The chain employs TRBV20-1 and TRBJ2-1; D gene uncertain. The CDR3 is 13 amino acids. Per the germline V gene, CDR1 is DFQATT and CDR2 is SNEGSKA (reference sequence). V was pared by 5 bases and J by 9 bases, with 17 bases between. The CDR3 reads CSAVRASVTEQFF. Written as DNA, the CDR3 is TGCAGTGCTGTGCGAGCCTCGGTGACTGAGCAGTTCTTC.